Listed here are 19 T cell receptor beta chains from one sample, sequenced in a study of glioma-infiltrating T cells. TCR alpha and beta CDR3 regions were amplified from RNA using iRepertoire nested multiplex PCR. In TCRdb, the multiplex PCR reads were re-called with MiXCR into one record per CDR3 protein. The repertoire consists of fewer than 200,000 distinct CDR3 sequences, with over 25% occurring once and the leading ten covering about 19%. Specimen: glioma tissue, nonneoplastic brain tissue, or PBMCs (not recorded which). The source is a human donor with low-grade glioma or glioblastoma, undergoing nonglioma brain surgery, or in good health (not recorded which).

In its sample, this clonotype was seen many times. The V and J genes are TRBV20-1 and TRBJ1-1, with D uncertain. Per the germline V gene, CDR1 is DFQATT and CDR2 is SNEGSKA (reference sequence). The CDR3 is 12 residues long. With 0 bases removed from V and 5 bases from J, the gap between germline ends came to 7 bases. The CDR3 sequence is CSARDAGTEAFF. CDR3 nucleotide sequence: TGCAGTGCTAGAGATGCTGGGACTGAAGCTTTCTTT.

As for this clonotype: This clone may be a read error of a much larger clone one base away. This chain's CDR3 is CATSYNAGGLPNEQFF. CDR3 nucleotides: TGTGCCACCAGTTATAATGCGGGAGGGTTACCCAATGAGCAGTTCTTC. This chain uses TRBV24-1 with TRBJ2-1; 9 nucleotides match TRBD2. J was trimmed by 6 bases and V by 6 bases; bases with no gene match: 11. The germline V gene encodes CDR1 KGHDR and CDR2 SFDVKD. This CDR3 spans 16 amino acids.

This chain joins TRBV28 and TRBJ2-3; 9 nucleotides line up with TRBD2. This CDR3 region has 16 residues. Germline assignment: CDR1 MDHEN and CDR2 SYDVKM. J was trimmed by 5 bases and V by 7 bases; bases with no gene match: 13. CDR3 sequence (DNA): TGTGCCAGCACCCCTATAGCGGGAGCCCTCCAAGATACGCAGTATTTT. Translating it yields CASTPIAGALQDTQYF. Filled out from reference TRBV28 and TRBJ2-3, the complete variable domain reads DVKVTQSSRYLVKRTGEKVFLECVQDMDHENMFWYRQDPGLGLRLIYFSYDVKMKEKGDIPEGYSVSREKKERFSLILESASTNQTSMYLCASTPIAGALQDTQYFGPGTRLTVL.

This clonotype was counted many times. The rearrangement uses TRBV4-1 and TRBJ1-1; weak D call: TRBD1 (5 bases). V was cut by 5 bases and J by 3 bases, with 7 bases left in between. CDR1 and CDR2 (germline): MGHRA, YSYEKL. The CDR3 loop spans 12 amino acids. CDR3 amino acids: CASSWGDTEAFF. Written as DNA, the CDR3 is TGCGCCAGCAGCTGGGGGGACACTGAAGCTTTCTTT.

This clonotype has at least ten counts. The rearrangement links TRBV18 to TRBJ1-1, with a tentative D call TRBD1 (6 bases). Trimming pared 5 bases from V and 4 bases from J, leaving 17 bases between. The CDR3 is made up of 15 amino acids. Germline CDR1 is KGHSH and CDR2 is LQKENI. In nucleotides, the CDR3 is TGTGCCAGCTCAGCGGACACAGGGCCGGCCACTGAAGCTTTCTTT. This encodes CASSADTGPATEAFF. Full variable domain (rest looked up from reference TRBV18 and TRBJ1-1): NAGVMQNPRHLVRRRGQEARLRCSPMKGHSHVYWYRQLPEEGLKFMVYLQKENIIDESGMPKERFSAEFPKEGPSILRIQQVVRGDSAAYFCASSADTGPATEAFFGQGTRLTVV.

This clonotype was found many times. The V and J genes are TRBV18 and TRBJ1-1, with 8 bases fitting TRBD1. V dropped 3 bases and J dropped 7; count of bases not matched to a gene: 4. The V gene's germline CDR1 is KGHSH and CDR2 LQKENI. The CDR3 is 13 amino acids. The CDR3 nucleotides read TGTGCCAGCTCACCGACAGGGGAGGTTGAAGCTTTCTTT. Encoded protein: CASSPTGEVEAFF.

There are many counts of this clonotype. A junction boundary mismatches the germline segment, possibly from a read error. The chain carries TRBV29-1 and TRBJ1-1; the match to TRBD1 covers 10 bases. The CDR3 sequence is 15 residues long. Per germline, CDR1 SQVTM and CDR2 ANQGSEA. For the CDR3, the DNA is TGCAGCGCTGGGACAGGGGATCCTATGAACGCTGAAGCTTTCTTT. It encodes CSAGTGDPMNAEAFF.

As regards this clonotype: This may come from a read error, since a much larger clone is one base off. No conserved phenylalanine or tryptophan is present at the end of the CDR3, so a read error is the likely explanation. This chain links TRBV6-1 with TRBJ2-7; TRBD1 might be the D (5 bases). Deletions cut 5 bases from V and 3 bases from J, with 14 bases between. CDR3 length: 14 amino acids. The germline CDR1 and CDR2 sequences are MNHNS and SASEGT. CDR3 nucleotide sequence: TGTGCCAGCAGTTCGGCAGGGATACACTACGAGCAGTACTTA. It codes for CASSSAGIHYEQYL.

This clonotype was counted only a few times. The J gene is TRBJ2-5, the V gene TRBV4-2; 7 nucleotides match TRBD2. CDR1 is LGHNA and CDR2 is YNFKEQ in the germline V gene. This CDR3 has 15 amino acids. The V segment lost 4 bases and the J segment 1 base; nucleotides outside the gene matches: 6. For the CDR3, the DNA is TGTGCCAGCAGCCCCTCAGCGGGGCCCCAAGAGACCCAGTACTTC. It yields the protein CASSPSAGPQETQYF.

This clonotype showed up just a few times. The chain couples TRBV7-9 to TRBJ1-6, with TRBD1 identical over 8 bases. Germline V gene data show CDR1 as SEHNR and CDR2 as FQNEAQ (reference sequence). The CDR3 totals 16 residues. J lost 9 bases, V lost 2 bases, and 9 bases had no gene match. The CDR3 region has the DNA TGTGCCAGCAGCTTAACGCCAGGGGGCTTTTTTTCACCCCTCCACTTT. Encoded protein: CASSLTPGGFFSPLHF. The variable domain in full, completed from reference TRBV7-9 and TRBJ1-6, reads DTGVSQNPRHKITKRGQNVTFRCDPISEHNRLYWYRQTLGQGPEFLTYFQNEAQLEKSRLLSDRFSAERPKGSFSTLEIQRTEQGDSAMYLCASSLTPGGFFSPLHFGNGTRLTVT.

In this sample, this clonotype turned up many times. The chain couples TRBV4-2 to TRBJ1-2; D may be TRBD1 (6 bases). Germline CDR1 LGHNA, CDR2 YNFKEQ. V was cut by 2 bases and J by 2 bases, with 15 bases left in between. This CDR3 spans 16 amino acids. The CDR3 region is CASSQHTGTGNYGYTF. As DNA, the CDR3 is TGTGCCAGCAGCCAACATACGGGAACAGGGAACTATGGCTACACCTTC.

In this sample, this clonotype turned up many times. The chain joins TRBV5-4 to TRBJ1-1, with D possibly TRBD1 on 6 matching bases. The CDR3 consists of 14 residues. With 0 bases removed from V and 7 bases from J, the gap between germline ends came to 13 bases. Germline CDR1 SGHNT, CDR2 YYREEE (reference sequence). The CDR3 region has the DNA TGTGCCAGCAGCTTGGAAAGGGGGTTGAGTGAAGCTTTCTTT. The encoded protein is CASSLERGLSEAFF.

As to this clonotype: A read error may be the cause here, since a much bigger clone is one base away. The chain carries TRBV5-6 and TRBJ1-1, with 7 bases aligning to TRBD1. V trimming: 6 bases; J trimming: 7 bases; junction bases outside the gene matches: 6. The CDR3 length is 12 residues. Germline V gives CDR1 SGHDT, CDR2 YYEEEE. For the CDR3, the DNA is TGTGCCAGCATCATCGACAGGGTTGAAGCTTTCTTT. Protein sequence: CASIIDRVEAFF.

In its sample, this clonotype was seen many times. V gene TRBV20-1 combines with J gene TRBJ2-1; TRBD2 matches 13 bases. The CDR3 extends over 15 amino acids. From germline, CDR1 is DFQATT and CDR2 SNEGSKA (reference sequence). Trimming took 4 bases from V and 6 from J; bases not matched to a gene: 6. CDR3 in DNA: TGCAGTGCTACCCTGAGACTAGCGGGGGGCAATGAGCAGTTCTTC. Translation gives CSATLRLAGGNEQFF.

At least ten counts were recorded for this clonotype. CDR3 loop: CASSLGALYSPLHF. CDR3 DNA: TGTGCCAGCAGTTTAGGGGCTTTGTACTCACCCCTCCACTTT. The chain couples TRBV12-3 or TRBV12-4 to TRBJ1-6; D is ambiguous. The CDR3 extends over 14 amino acids. The ends were cut back, 1 base at V and 10 bases at J, with 11 bases in the middle.

Note on this clonotype: Since a much larger clone is just one base distant, this may be a read error. The chain carries TRBV7-2 and TRBJ2-7; D is uncertain. CDR1 and CDR2 from the germline V gene are SGHTA and FQGNSA. Trimming pared 1 base from V and 6 bases from J, leaving 13 bases between. The length of the CDR3 is 14 residues. The CDR3 DNA is TGTGCCAGCAGCTTAGTCCCAGCCGATCGCGAGCAGTACTTC. Translating gives CASSLVPADREQYF.

The sample holds a few counts of this clonotype. The V and J genes are TRBV4-3 and TRBJ2-3, with TRBD2 matching over 10 bases. V lost 0 bases and J lost 7; bases outside the gene matches: 10. The CDR3 extends over 17 amino acids. Germline loops: CDR1 LGHNA, CDR2 YSLEER. For the CDR3, the DNA is TGCGCCAGCAGCCAAGAGACTAGCGGGTCGAACCCTAATACGCAGTATTTT. This encodes CASSQETSGSNPNTQYF.

The V and J genes are TRBV27 and TRBJ1-1; the D is unclear. Germline values: CDR1 MNHEY, CDR2 SMNVEV (reference sequence). This CDR3 has 15 residues. The V end was cut by 6 bases, the J end by 2 bases, with 16 bases between. For the CDR3, the DNA is TGTGCCAGCAGCCTATTGGTAGAGGGAAACACTGAAGCTTTCTTT. Translation gives CASSLLVEGNTEAFF.

This clonotype was seen repeatedly, ten times or more. The chain is built from TRBV12-3 or TRBV12-4 and TRBJ1-5; D is perhaps TRBD1 (5 bases). The CDR3 covers 16 residues. Trimming removed 6 bases at V and 2 bases at J, with 17 bases between. The CDR3 reads CASSSHGGMGNQPQHF. The CDR3, as DNA: TGTGCCAGCAGCTCCCATGGGGGAATGGGCAATCAGCCCCAGCATTTT.